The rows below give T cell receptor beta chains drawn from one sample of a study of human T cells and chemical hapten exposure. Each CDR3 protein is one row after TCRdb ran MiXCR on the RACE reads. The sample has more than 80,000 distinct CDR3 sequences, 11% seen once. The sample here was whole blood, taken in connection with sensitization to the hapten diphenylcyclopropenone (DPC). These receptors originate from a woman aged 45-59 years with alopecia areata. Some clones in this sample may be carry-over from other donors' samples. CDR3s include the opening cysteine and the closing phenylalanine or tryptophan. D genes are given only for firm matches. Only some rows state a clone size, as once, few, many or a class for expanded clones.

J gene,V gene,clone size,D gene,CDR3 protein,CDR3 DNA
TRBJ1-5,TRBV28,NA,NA,CASSKYRGSNQPQHF,TGTGCCAGCTCCAAATACCGGGGAAGCAATCAGCCCCAGCATTTT
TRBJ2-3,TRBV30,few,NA,CAGSRTVPSTDTQYF,TGTGCCGGGAGTAGAACGGTACCTAGCACAGATACGCAGTATTTT
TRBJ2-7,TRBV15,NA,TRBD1,CATSMDRDSYEQYF,TGTGCCACCAGCATGGACAGGGACTCCTACGAGCAGTACTTC
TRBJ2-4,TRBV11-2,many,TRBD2,CAGSPGGGWENIQYF,TGTGCCGGCAGCCCAGGCGGGGGGTGGGAAAACATTCAGTACTTC
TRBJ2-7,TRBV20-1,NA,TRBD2,CSADASGTPSYEQYF,TGCAGTGCTGACGCTAGCGGGACCCCCTCCTACGAGCAGTACTTC
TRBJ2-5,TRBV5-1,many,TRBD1,CASSLTGLEETQYF,TGCGCCAGCAGCCTGACAGGGTTGGAAGAGACCCAGTACTTC
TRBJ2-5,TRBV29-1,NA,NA,CSVEGARETQYF,TGCAGCGTCGAAGGGGCCAGAGAGACCCAGTACTTC
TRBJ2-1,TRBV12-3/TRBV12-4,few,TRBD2,CASSLGLVGGNEQFF,TGTGCCAGCAGTTTGGGACTAGTGGGAGGGAATGAGCAGTTCTTC
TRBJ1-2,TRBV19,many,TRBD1,CASSSPRDSAFYGYTF,TGTGCCAGTAGTTCCCCGAGGGACAGCGCCTTTTATGGCTACACCTTC
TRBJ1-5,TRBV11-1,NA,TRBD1,CASSLDRGSNQPQHF,TGTGCCAGCAGCCTCGACAGGGGAAGCAATCAGCCCCAGCATTTT
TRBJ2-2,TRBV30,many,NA,CAWRKNTGELFF,TGTGCCTGGCGAAAGAACACCGGGGAGCTGTTTTTT
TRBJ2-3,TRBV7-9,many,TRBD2,CASSPRLAGEADTQYF,TGTGCCAGCAGCCCACGACTAGCGGGAGAGGCAGATACGCAGTATTTT
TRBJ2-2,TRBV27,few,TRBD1,CASSYLDRASGELFF,TGTGCCAGCAGTTATCTGGACAGGGCATCCGGGGAGCTGTTTTTT
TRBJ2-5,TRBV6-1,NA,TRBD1,CASSPNRDRGTQYF,TGTGCCAGCAGTCCGAACCGGGACAGGGGTACCCAGTACTTC
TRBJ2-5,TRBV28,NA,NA,CASSLGFQGTQYF,TGTGCCAGCAGTTTAGGGTTCCAGGGGACCCAGTACTTC
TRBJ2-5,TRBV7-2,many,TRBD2,CASSWGLAGGGTQYF,TGTGCCAGCAGCTGGGGACTAGCGGGAGGTGGGACCCAGTACTTC
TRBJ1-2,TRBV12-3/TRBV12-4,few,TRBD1,CASIQDRGQFNYGYTF,TGTGCCAGCATCCAGGACAGGGGGCAGTTCAACTATGGCTACACCTTC
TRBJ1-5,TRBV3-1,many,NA,CASSQAMNLQPQHF,TGTGCCAGCAGCCAAGCGATGAATTTGCAGCCCCAGCATTTT
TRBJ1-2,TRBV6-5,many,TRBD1,CASSYSPGGSYGYTF,TGTGCCAGCAGTTACTCTCCAGGGGGCAGCTATGGCTACACCTTC
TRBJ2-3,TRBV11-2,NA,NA,CASSFRREPTDTQYF,TGTGCCAGCAGCTTCCGACGGGAACCCACAGATACGCAGTATTTT
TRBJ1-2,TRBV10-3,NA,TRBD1,CAISEPGGVNYGYTF,TGTGCCATCAGTGAGCCAGGGGGAGTTAACTATGGCTACACCTTC
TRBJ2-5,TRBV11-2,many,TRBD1,CASSLAQGARETQYF,TGTGCCAGCAGCTTAGCGCAGGGGGCGAGGGAGACCCAGTACTTC
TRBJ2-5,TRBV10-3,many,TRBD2,CAIRAGYQETQYF,TGTGCCATCAGAGCGGGGTACCAAGAGACCCAGTACTTC
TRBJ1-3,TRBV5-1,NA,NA,CASQTGHGNTIYF,TGCGCCAGTCAGACGGGACATGGAAACACCATATATTTT
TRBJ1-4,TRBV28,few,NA,CASSVPGVVGEKLFF,TGTGCCAGCAGTGTCCCGGGGGTAGTTGGTGAAAAACTGTTTTTT
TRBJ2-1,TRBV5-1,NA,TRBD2,CASSSQGGGRSIEQFF,TGCGCCAGCAGCTCCCAAGGAGGCGGGAGATCTATTGAGCAGTTCTTC
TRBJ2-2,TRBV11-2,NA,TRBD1,CASRSQGAGELFF,TGTGCCAGCAGGTCACAGGGGGCCGGGGAGCTGTTTTTT
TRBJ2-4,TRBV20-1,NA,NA,CSARGVAKNIQYF,TGCAGTGCTAGGGGCGTAGCCAAAAACATTCAGTACTTC
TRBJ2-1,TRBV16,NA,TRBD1,CASSRLDRGLLGDNEQFF,TGTGCCAGCAGCCGCCTGGACAGGGGGCTTTTGGGGGACAATGAGCAGTTCTTC
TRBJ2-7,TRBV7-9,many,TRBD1,CASSLVGTGGLPYEQYF,TGTGCCAGCAGCTTAGTTGGGACAGGGGGTTTACCCTACGAGCAGTACTTC
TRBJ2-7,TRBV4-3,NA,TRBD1,CASSQDSRAARQGADEQYF,TGCGCCAGCAGCCAAGATTCGAGGGCGGCCCGACAGGGGGCCGACGAGCAGTACTTC
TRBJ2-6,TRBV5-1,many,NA,CASSPADRGANVLTF,TGCGCCAGCAGCCCGGCCGACCGTGGGGCCAACGTCCTGACTTTC
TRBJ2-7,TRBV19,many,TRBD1,CASSEGAPINEQYF,TGTGCCAGTAGTGAGGGGGCCCCAATCAACGAGCAGTACTTC
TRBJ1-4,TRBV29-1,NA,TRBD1,CSVANRGEKLFF,TGCAGCGTCGCTAACAGGGGTGAAAAACTGTTTTTT
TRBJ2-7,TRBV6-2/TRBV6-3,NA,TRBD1,CASRLDRREQYF,TGTGCCAGCAGACTGGACAGGCGCGAGCAGTACTTC
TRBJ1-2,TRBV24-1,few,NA,CATSDGSRLYGYTF,TGTGCCACCAGTGATGGGAGTAGGCTCTATGGCTACACCTTC
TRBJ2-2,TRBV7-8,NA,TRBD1,CASSRPRQGADGELFF,TGTGCCAGCAGCCGACCCAGACAGGGGGCGGACGGGGAGCTGTTTTTT
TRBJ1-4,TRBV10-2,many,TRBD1,CASSEGTGTEKLFF,TGCGCCAGCAGTGAAGGGACAGGGACTGAAAAACTGTTTTTT
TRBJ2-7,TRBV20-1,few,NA,CSAGGGKTPIYEQYF,TGCAGTGCCGGGGGCGGGAAAACACCTATATACGAGCAGTACTTC
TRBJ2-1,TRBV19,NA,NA,CASTLNAPQSYNEQFF,TGTGCCAGTACCTTAAATGCACCCCAATCCTACAATGAGCAGTTCTTC
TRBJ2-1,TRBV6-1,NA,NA,CASSPRTSSYNEQFF,TGTGCCAGCAGTCCGCGTACGTCCTCCTACAATGAGCAGTTCTTC
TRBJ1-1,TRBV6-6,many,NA,CASSYGGLEAFF,TGTGCCAGCAGTTACGGGGGGCTTGAGGCTTTCTTT
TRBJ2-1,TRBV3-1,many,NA,CASRLRGSDGEQFF,TGTGCCAGCAGACTCAGGGGATCGGACGGGGAGCAGTTCTTC
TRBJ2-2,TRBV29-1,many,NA,CSVEGTGELFF,TGCAGCGTTGAAGGGACCGGGGAGCTGTTTTTT
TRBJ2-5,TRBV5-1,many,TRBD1,CASSEDRGYQETQYF,TGCGCCAGCAGCGAGGACAGGGGGTACCAAGAGACCCAGTACTTC
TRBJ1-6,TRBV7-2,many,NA,CASSLRGLNSPLHF,TGTGCCAGCAGCTTAAGGGGACTCAATTCACCCCTCCACTTT
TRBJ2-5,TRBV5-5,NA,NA,CASSLAVAGALQETQYF,TGTGCCAGCAGCTTGGCGGTAGCTGGAGCTCTCCAAGAGACCCAGTACTTC
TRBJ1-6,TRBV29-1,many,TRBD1,CSVFRQGRGYNSPLHF,TGCAGCGTTTTCCGACAGGGGCGCGGATATAATTCACCCCTCCACTTT
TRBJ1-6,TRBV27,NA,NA,CASKNSHNSPLHF,TGTGCCAGCAAGAACTCCCACAATTCACCCCTCCACTTT
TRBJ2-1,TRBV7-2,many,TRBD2,CASSPALLSGRGGEQFF,TGTGCCAGCAGCCCAGCCCTCTTGAGCGGGAGGGGAGGTGAGCAGTTCTTC
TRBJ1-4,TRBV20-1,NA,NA,CSAGGRDDEKLFF,TGCAGTGCTGGGGGGAGGGACGATGAAAAACTGTTTTTT
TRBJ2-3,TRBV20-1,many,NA,CSARDLGLTGGDTQYF,TGCAGTGCTAGAGACCTAGGACTAACCGGAGGAGATACGCAGTATTTT
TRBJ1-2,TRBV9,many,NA,CASSVAPAGRWTYGYTF,TGTGCCAGCAGCGTAGCCCCCGCGGGCAGGTGGACCTATGGCTACACCTTC
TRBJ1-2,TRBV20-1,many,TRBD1,CSAVLSGQRSF,TGCAGTGCTGTTTTGTCGGGACAGAGGTCCTTC